This record concerns one T cell receptor beta chain sequence. Its antigen is not identified. PCR was performed using 60 Vbeta and 13 Jbeta primers. Produced via immunoSEQ multiplex PCR; TCRdb's table is partial and in-frame only. Found here are under 80,000 clones, 65% to 75% of them singletons; the top ten hold around 5%. The data belong to a study of cytomegalovirus exposure and HLA in healthy donors. Study findings and constraints: Judged likely to be a sequencing artifact was a cluster of highly shared sequence variants. No immune exposure information besides CMV serostatus was available. Indistinguishable V segments such as TRBV6-2 and TRBV6-3 were excluded. Presence/absence results assume similar sequencing depth per donor, which may not hold.

The CDR3 totals 17 residues. Per germline, CDR1 SGHRS and CDR2 YFSETQ. The V gene end was trimmed by 0 bases and the J gene end by 6 bases; junction bases not matched to a gene: 15. Source material: PBMCs. V and J are TRBV5-1 and TRBJ2-7; TRBD1 matches 7 bases. The receptor's source is a woman aged 30 to 39 in good health and CMV-seronegative. The CDR3 here is CASSLDRGRDSTGEQYV. The CDR3 region has the DNA TGCGCCAGCAGCTTGGACAGGGGCCGAGACTCTACTGGCGAGCAGTACGTC.